This TCR beta chain was documented in a study of Graves' ophthalmopathy and Graves' hyperthyroidism. RNA transcripts yielded amplified TCR beta CDR3 regions. Amplification began with first-round RT-PCR using HTBI primers, then second-round multiplex PCR was performed. TCRdb re-called the multiplex PCR reads through MiXCR, storing one row per CDR3 protein. The sample has about 370,000 distinct CDR3 sequences; about a sixth are singletons. Looked up from germline, CDR1 is SGHVS and CDR2 is FNYEAQ. J lost 7 bases, V lost 3 bases, and 8 bases had no gene match. CDR3 length equals 14 residues. This sequence originates from a woman under 30 with Graves' ophthalmopathy. Material for sequencing was peripheral blood. The rearrangement links TRBV7-6 to TRBJ2-5, with TRBD1 identical over 7 bases. The CDR3 bases are TGTGCCAGCAGCTTCGACGCGAGGACAGGGACCCAGTACTTC. Translating gives CASSFDARTGTQYF.